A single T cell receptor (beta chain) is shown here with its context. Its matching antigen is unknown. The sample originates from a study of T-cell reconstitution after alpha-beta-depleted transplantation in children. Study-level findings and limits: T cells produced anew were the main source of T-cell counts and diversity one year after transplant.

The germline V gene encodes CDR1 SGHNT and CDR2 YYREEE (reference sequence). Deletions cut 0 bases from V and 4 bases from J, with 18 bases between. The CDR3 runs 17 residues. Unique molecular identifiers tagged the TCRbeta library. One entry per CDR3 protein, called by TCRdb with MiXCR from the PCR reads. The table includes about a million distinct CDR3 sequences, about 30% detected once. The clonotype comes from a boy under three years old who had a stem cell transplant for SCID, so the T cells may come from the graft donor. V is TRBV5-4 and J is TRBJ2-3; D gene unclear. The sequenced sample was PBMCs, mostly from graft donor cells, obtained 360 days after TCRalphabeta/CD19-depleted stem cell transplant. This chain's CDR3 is CASSLDSVGPQADTQYF. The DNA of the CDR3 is TGTGCCAGCAGCTTGGATTCAGTCGGCCCGCAGGCAGATACGCAGTATTTT.